The entry below describes one T cell receptor beta chain. These data originate in a study of shared clonotypes between healthy human individuals. CD8 cells regarded as naive lacked CD45RO, were positively chosen for CCR7, and omitted terminally differentiated effector memory CD45RA+ cells. Some clones are missing from TCRdb's copy, which holds only in-frame ones; the method was immunoSEQ multiplex PCR. This sample has around 1,900,000 clones, with roughly 93% found just once. This clonotype was obtained from a man younger than 30 in good health. Some clones in this sample may be carry-over from other donors' samples. Sequencing input: naive CD8+ T cells from PBMCs.

CDR3 coding DNA: TGTGCCAGCAGCTTGGTCTGGTCAGGGAACGGGCAAGAGACCCAGTACTTC. It specifies CASSLVWSGNGQETQYF. This chain joins TRBV5-6 and TRBJ2-5, with D possibly TRBD1 on 5 matching bases. CDR1 is SGHDT and CDR2 is YYEEEE in the germline V gene. The ends were cut back, 0 bases at V and 2 bases at J, with 17 bases in the middle. The CDR3 length is 17 residues. Using reference TRBV5-6 and TRBJ2-5 for the parts outside the CDR3, the full variable domain is DAGVTQSPTHLIKTRGQQVTLRCSPKSGHDTVSWYQQALGQGPQFIFQYYEEEERQRGNFPDRFSGHQFPNYSSELNVNALLLGDSALYLCASSLVWSGNGQETQYFGPGTRLLVL.